Listed here are 4 T cell receptor beta chains from one sample, sequenced in a study of OX40 agonist ivuxolimab in advanced cancers. Library method: the immunoSEQ multiplex PCR assay. TCRdb carries this immuneACCESS record with in-frame sequences only. Its versions omit some clonotypes, under half of them owing to an unresolved V gene in the studies checked, with the rest unexplained. This sample is represented by 100,000 to 110,000 clones; 80% to 95% of them were singletons. The biggest ten clones account for roughly 0.53% of the sample. The specimen comprised CD4+ or CD8+ T cells sorted from blood, sampled in a trial of the OX40 agonist ivuxolimab. These receptors all come from an adult with an advanced solid tumor such as melanoma, head and neck, liver or kidney cancer.

The chain carries TRBV11-3 and TRBJ2-3, with D possibly TRBD2 on 5 matching bases. CDR1 and CDR2 (germline): SGHNT, YENEEA. V shed 7 bases and J shed 4 bases, with 15 bases lying between them. This CDR3 is 14 amino acids long. CDR3 nucleotides: TGTGCCAGCATGCGTGCCGGGAAGGCAGATACGCAGTATTTT. Translating gives CASMRAGKADTQYF. Drawing the rest from reference TRBV11-3 and TRBJ2-3, the complete variable domain is EAGVVQSPRYKIIEKKQPVAFWCNPISGHNTLYWYLQNLGQGPELLIRYENEEAVDDSQLPKDRFSAERLKGVDSTLKIQPAELGDSAVYLCASMRAGKADTQYFGPGTRLTVL.

CDR3 bases: TGCGCCAGCAGCCAAGTGCAGGGGCGAAGCAATCAGCCCCAGCATTTT. Protein product: CASSQVQGRSNQPQHF. V is TRBV4-1 and J is TRBJ1-5; perhaps TRBD1 as D (6 bases). Germline V gene data show CDR1 as MGHRA and CDR2 as YSYEKL. This CDR3 contains 16 residues. With 1 base removed from V and 1 base from J, the gap between germline ends came to 11 bases.

The chain carries TRBV5-1 and TRBJ2-5; possible D gene TRBD2, 6 bases. The CDR3 has 17 amino acids. The germline gives CDR1 SGHRS, CDR2 YFSETQ. Trimming left V 1 base short and J 5 bases short, with 21 bases between. DNA of the CDR3: TGCGCCAGCAGCTTGTACTTGAGGGACTTGCCCGGGGAGACCCAGTACTTC. Translation: CASSLYLRDLPGETQYF.

A single count supports this clone. The chain combines TRBV27 with TRBJ2-1; 11 bases align to TRBD2. The trim removed 6 bases at V and 9 bases at J, leaving 13 bases unmatched. This CDR3 is 16 amino acids long. Looked up from germline, CDR1 is MNHEY and CDR2 is SMNVEV (reference sequence). The CDR3 nucleotides read TGTGCCAGCAGAAGACTAGCGGGACTTCCCCACAGTGAGCAGTTCTTC. Encoded protein: CASRRLAGLPHSEQFF.